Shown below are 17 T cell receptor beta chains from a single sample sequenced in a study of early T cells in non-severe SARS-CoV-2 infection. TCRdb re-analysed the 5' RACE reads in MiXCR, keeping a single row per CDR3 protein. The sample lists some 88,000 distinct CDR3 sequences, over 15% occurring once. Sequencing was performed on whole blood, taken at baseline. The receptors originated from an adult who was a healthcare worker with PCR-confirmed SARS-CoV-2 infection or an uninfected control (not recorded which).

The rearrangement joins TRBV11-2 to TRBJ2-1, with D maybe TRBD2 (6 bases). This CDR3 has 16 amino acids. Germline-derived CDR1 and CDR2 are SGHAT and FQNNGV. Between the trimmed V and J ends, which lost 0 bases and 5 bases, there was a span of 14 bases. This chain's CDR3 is CASSLDYGTGNNEQFF. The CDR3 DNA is TGTGCCAGCAGCTTAGATTACGGGACTGGCAACAATGAGCAGTTCTTC.

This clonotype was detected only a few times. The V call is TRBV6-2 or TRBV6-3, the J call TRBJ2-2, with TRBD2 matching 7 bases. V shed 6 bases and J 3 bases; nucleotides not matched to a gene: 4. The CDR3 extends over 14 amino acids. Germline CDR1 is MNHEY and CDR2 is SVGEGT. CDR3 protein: CASSKGGDTGELFF. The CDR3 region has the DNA TGTGCCAGCAGCAAGGGAGGGGACACCGGGGAGCTGTTTTTT.

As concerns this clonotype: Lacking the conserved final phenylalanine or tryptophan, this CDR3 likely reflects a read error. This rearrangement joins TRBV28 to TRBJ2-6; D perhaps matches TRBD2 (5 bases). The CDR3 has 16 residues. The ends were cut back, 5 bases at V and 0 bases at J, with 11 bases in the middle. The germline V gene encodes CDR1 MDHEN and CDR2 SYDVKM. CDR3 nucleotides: TGTGCCAGCAGTCCTGCAGACTACTCTGGGGCCAACGTCCTGACTTCC. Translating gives CASSPADYSGANVLTS.

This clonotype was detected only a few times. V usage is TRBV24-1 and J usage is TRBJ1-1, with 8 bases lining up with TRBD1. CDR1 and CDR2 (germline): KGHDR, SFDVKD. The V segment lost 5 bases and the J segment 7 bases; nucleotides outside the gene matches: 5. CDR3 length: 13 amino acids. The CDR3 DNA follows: TGTGCCACCAGTGTCGGGGACAGGAGTGAAGCTTTCTTT. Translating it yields CATSVGDRSEAFF.

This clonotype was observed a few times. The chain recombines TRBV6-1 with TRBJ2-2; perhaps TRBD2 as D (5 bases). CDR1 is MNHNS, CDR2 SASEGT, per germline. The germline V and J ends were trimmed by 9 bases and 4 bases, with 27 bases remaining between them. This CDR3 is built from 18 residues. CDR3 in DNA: TGTGCCAGTATAACCGGACTCTACGCCCGAGCCGTCACCGGGGAGCTGTTTTTT. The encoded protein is CASITGLYARAVTGELFF.

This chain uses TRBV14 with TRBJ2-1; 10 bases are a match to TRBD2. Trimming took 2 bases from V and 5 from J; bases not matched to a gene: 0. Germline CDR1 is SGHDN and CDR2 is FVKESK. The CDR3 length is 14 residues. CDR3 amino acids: CASSQLAGDNEQFF. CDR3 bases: TGTGCCAGCAGCCAACTAGCGGGGGACAATGAGCAGTTCTTC.

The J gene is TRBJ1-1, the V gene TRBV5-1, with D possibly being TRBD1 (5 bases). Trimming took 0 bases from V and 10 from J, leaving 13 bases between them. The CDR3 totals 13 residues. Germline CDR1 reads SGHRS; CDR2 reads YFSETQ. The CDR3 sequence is CASSLDGDLGAFF. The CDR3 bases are TGCGCCAGCAGCTTGGACGGGGACTTGGGAGCTTTCTTT. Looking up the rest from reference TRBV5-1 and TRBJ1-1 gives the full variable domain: KAGVTQTPRYLIKTRGQQVTLSCSPISGHRSVSWYQQTPGQGLQFLFEYFSETQRNKGNFPGRFSGRQFSNSRSEMNVSTLELGDSALYLCASSLDGDLGAFFGQGTRLTVV.

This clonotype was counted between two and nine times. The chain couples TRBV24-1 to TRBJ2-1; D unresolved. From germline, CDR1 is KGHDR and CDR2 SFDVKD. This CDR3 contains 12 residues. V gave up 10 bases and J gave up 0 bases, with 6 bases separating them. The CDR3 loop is CATASSYNEQFF. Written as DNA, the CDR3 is TGTGCCACGGCTAGCTCCTACAATGAGCAGTTCTTC.

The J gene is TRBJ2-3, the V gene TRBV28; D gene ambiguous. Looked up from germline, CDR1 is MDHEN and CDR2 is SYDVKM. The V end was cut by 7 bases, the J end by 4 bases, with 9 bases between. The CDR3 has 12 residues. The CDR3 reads CASTRLPDTQYF. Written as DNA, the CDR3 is TGTGCCAGCACTAGACTCCCAGATACGCAGTATTTT.

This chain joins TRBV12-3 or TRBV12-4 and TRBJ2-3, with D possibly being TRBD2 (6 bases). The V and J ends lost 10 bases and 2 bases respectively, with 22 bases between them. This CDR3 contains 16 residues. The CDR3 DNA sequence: TGTGCCACCTCTTGGGGGTTAGCGGACTACACAGATACGCAGTATTTT. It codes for CATSWGLADYTDTQYF.

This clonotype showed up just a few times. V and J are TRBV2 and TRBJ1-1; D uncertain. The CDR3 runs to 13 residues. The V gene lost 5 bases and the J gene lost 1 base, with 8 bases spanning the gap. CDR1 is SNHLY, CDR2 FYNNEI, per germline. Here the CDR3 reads CASSSQENTEAFF. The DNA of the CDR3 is TGTGCCAGCAGTTCTCAGGAGAACACTGAAGCTTTCTTT.

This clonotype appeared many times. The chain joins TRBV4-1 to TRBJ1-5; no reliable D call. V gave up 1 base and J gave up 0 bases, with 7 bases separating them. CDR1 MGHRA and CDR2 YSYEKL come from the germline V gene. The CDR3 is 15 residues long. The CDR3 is CASSQVGGSNQPQHF. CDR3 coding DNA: TGCGCCAGCAGCCAAGTAGGCGGTAGCAATCAGCCCCAGCATTTT.

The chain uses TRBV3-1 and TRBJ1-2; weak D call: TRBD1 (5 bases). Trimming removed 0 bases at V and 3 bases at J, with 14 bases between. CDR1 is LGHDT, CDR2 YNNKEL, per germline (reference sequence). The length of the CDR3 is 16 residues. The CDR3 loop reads CASSQDQGRADYGYTF. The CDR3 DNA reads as TGTGCCAGCAGCCAAGATCAGGGCAGGGCTGACTATGGCTACACCTTC.

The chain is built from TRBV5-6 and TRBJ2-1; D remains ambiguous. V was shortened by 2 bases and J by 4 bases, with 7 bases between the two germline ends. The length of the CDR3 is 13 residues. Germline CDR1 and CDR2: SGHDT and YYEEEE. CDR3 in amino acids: CASSFGQYNEQFF. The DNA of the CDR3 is TGTGCCAGCAGCTTCGGTCAGTACAATGAGCAGTTCTTC.

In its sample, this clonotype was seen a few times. The CDR3 coding sequence is TGCAGTGCTAGCGGGGTCGGAGATACGCAGTATTTT. It codes for CSASGVGDTQYF. The chain has TRBV20-1 and TRBJ2-3; the D gene is possibly TRBD2 (5 bases). CDR1 DFQATT and CDR2 SNEGSKA come from the germline V gene (reference sequence). CDR3 length: 12 residues. With 3 bases removed from V and 5 bases from J, the gap between germline ends came to 9 bases.

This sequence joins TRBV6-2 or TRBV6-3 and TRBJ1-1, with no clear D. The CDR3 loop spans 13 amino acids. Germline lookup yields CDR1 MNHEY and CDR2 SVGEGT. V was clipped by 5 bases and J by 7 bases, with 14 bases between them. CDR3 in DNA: TGTGCCAGCAGTGGACCGAGCCCCGGTGAAGCTTTCTTT. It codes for CASSGPSPGEAFF.

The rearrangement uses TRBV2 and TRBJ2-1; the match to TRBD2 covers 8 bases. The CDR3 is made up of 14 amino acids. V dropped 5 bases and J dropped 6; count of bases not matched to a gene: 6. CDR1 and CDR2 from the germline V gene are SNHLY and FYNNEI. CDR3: CASSPNTSGNEQFF. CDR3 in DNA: TGTGCCAGCAGTCCCAATACTAGCGGCAATGAGCAGTTCTTC. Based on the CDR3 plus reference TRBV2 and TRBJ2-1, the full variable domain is EPEVTQTPSHQVTQMGQEVILRCVPISNHLYFYWYRQILGQKVEFLVSFYNNEISEKSEIFDDQFSVERPDGSNFTLKIRSTKLEDSAMYFCASSPNTSGNEQFFGPGTRLTVL.